These T cell receptor beta chains were read from a single sample in a study of control samples from healthy donors and cancer patients. Repertoires were generated with immunoSEQ multiplex PCR, while TCRdb's copy carries only in-frame clones and drops some. The repertoire has just over 90,000 clones, approximately 86% of them found once; the top ten carry over 1%. Sequenced: blood. The receptors were sampled from a woman in her 50s in good health. CDR3s include the opening cysteine and the closing phenylalanine or tryptophan. D genes are given only for firm matches. Some rows have no size entry. The others give once, few or many, or a class for an expanded clone.

TRBJ1-2 TRBV7-2 - - TGTGCCAGCAGCTTAGGGTCCCCGACTAACTATGGCTACACCTTC CASSLGSPTNYGYTF
TRBJ1-2 TRBV7-2 once - TGTGCCAGCAGCTCGGGCCCTCGAGTGGGCTACACCTTC CASSSGPRVGYTF
TRBJ2-5 TRBV9 - - TGTGCCAGCAGCGCCAATTCCCAAGAGACCCAGTACTTC CASSANSQETQYF
TRBJ2-5 TRBV7-2 - TRBD2 TGTGCCAGCAGCTTAGGCACTAGCGGGGTAGGGGAGACCCAGTACTTC CASSLGTSGVGETQYF
TRBJ1-5 TRBV7-2 - - TGTGCCAGCAGCTTGAGGAGCAATCAGCCCCAGCATTTT CASSLRSNQPQHF
TRBJ2-3 TRBV30 - - TGTGCCTGGAGTGTATGGAACGGGTATACGCAGTATTTT CAWSVWNGYTQYF
TRBJ2-7 TRBV9 - TRBD2 TGTGCCAGCAGCGAGGGACTAGCGGGCAGGCGGATAGGCTACGAGCAGTACTTC CASSEGLAGRRIGYEQYF
TRBJ1-3 TRBV6-5 - - TGTGCCAGCAGCCACAGGTTCCTCTCTGGAAACACCATATATTTT CASSHRFLSGNTIYF
TRBJ2-5 TRBV6-1 - TRBD1 TGTGCCAGCAGTGAATTGGGACAGGGCGTCGAGACCCAGTACTTC CASSELGQGVETQYF
TRBJ2-7 TRBV6-2/TRBV6-3 - TRBD2 TGTGCCAGCAGTTACGATGGGGGGGTCTCATCCTACGAGCAGTACTTC CASSYDGGVSSYEQYF
TRBJ1-2 TRBV5-5 - - TGTGCCAGCAGCTTGTACAGAGGGGCTAACTATGGCTACACCTTC CASSLYRGANYGYTF
TRBJ1-1 TRBV4-2 - TRBD1 TGTGCCAGCAGCCCGGGACAGCTTAACACTGAAGCTTTCTTT CASSPGQLNTEAFF
TRBJ1-1 TRBV11-3 - TRBD1 TGTGCCAGCAGCCGGGGACAGGGGGCTGAAGCTTTCTTT CASSRGQGAEAFF
TRBJ2-3 TRBV9 - TRBD1 TGTGCCAGCAGCTTGCAGGGGGCGACGGGCACAGATACGCAGTATTTT CASSLQGATGTDTQYF
TRBJ2-7 TRBV7-3 - - TGTGCCAGCAGCTTAAAAGCCTCCTACGAGCAGTACTTC CASSLKASYEQYF
TRBJ2-1 TRBV6-5 - - TGTGCCAGCAGTTACCCTACTCCGGACCGGAATGAGCAGTTCTTC CASSYPTPDRNEQFF
TRBJ2-2 TRBV4-3 - - TGCGCCAGCAGCCAAGACCAGCTGAGTACCGGGGAGCTGTTTTTT CASSQDQLSTGELFF
TRBJ1-5 TRBV10-3 - - TGTGCCACGAGTCGGGAAGGCGCAGGCCAGCCCCAGCATTTT CATSREGAGQPQHF
TRBJ1-5 TRBV19 - TRBD1 TGTGCCAGTGGTGGGACAGGGGGAAGCAATCAGCCCCAGCATTTT CASGGTGGSNQPQHF
TRBJ1-2 TRBV12-5 once - TGTGCTAGTGGTTGGTACTATAGAACGCGGGCAGGGCGGTTCTATGGCTACACCTTC CASGWYYRTRAGRFYGYTF
TRBJ1-1 TRBV5-5 - - TGTGCCAGCAGCCTGGACGCGGGCGCTGAAGCTTTCTTT CASSLDAGAEAFF
TRBJ1-2 TRBV3-1/TRBV3-2 - - TGTGCCAGCAGCCAAGATTTCGTACAGACCTCTAACTATGGCTACACCTTC CASSQDFVQTSNYGYTF
TRBJ2-7 TRBV12-3/TRBV12-4 few - TGTGCCAGCAGTTTTCCCCCCCCCTACGAGCAGTACTTC CASSFPPPYEQYF
TRBJ2-2 TRBV6-2/TRBV6-3 - TRBD2 TGTGCCAGCAGTTACCGGGGACTAACCGGGGAGCTGTTTTTT CASSYRGLTGELFF
TRBJ2-7 TRBV9 - - TGTGCCAGCAACGGAGGGCTCAGCTCCTACGAGCAGTACTTC CASNGGLSSYEQYF
TRBJ1-2 TRBV27 - - TGTGCCAGCAGTTTATTAGGGGACCGCTACGGCTACACCTTC CASSLLGDRYGYTF
TRBJ2-3 TRBV7-9 - TRBD1 TGTGCCAGCAGCTCTGAGACAGGGGAGCAGTATTTT CASSSETGEQYF
TRBJ1-4 TRBV6-5 - - TGTGCCAGCGCTAATGAAAAACTGTTTTTT CASANEKLFF
TRBJ1-3 TRBV19 - - TGTGCCAGTAGTATCCGGGTAGGGACTGGAAACACCATATATTTT CASSIRVGTGNTIYF
TRBJ1-2 TRBV4-3 once - TGCGCCAGCAGCCAAGAAATATCACCCCGAGGGTTATATGGCTACACCTTC CASSQEISPRGLYGYTF
TRBJ2-3 TRBV5-1 few - TGCGCCAGCAGCTTGAGATTGCGGGACAGCACAGATACGCAGTATTTT CASSLRLRDSTDTQYF
TRBJ2-2 TRBV27 few TRBD2 TGTGCCAGCAGTCTCCTAGCGGAAAGAGCGAACACCGGGGAGCTGTTTTTT CASSLLAERANTGELFF
TRBJ2-1 TRBV7-9 - - TGTGCCAGCAGCTACCCCCGTCTAGGTTACAATGAGCAGTTCTTC CASSYPRLGYNEQFF
TRBJ1-1 TRBV5-6 - - TGTGCCAGCAGCTTCGGGTCGAACACTGAAGCTTTCTTT CASSFGSNTEAFF